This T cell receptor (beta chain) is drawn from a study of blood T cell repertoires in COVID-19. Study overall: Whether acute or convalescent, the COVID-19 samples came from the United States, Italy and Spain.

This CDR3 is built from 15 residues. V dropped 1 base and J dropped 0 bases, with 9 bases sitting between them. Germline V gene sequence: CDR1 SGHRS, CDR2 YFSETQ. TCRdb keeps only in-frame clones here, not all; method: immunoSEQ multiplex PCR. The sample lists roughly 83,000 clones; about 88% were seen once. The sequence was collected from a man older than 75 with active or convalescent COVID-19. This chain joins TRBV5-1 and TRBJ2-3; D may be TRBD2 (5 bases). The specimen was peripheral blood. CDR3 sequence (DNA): TGCGCCAGCAGCTTGACGCGGACTAGCACAGATACGCAGTATTTT. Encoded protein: CASSLTRTSTDTQYF.